The 26 T cell receptor beta chains below all came from one sample that was sequenced in a study of cytomegalovirus exposure and HLA in healthy donors. The PCR was carried out with 60 Vbeta primers and 13 Jbeta primers. The assay was immunoSEQ multiplex PCR, and TCRdb's table has in-frame clones only and misses some. The table lists 120,000 or so clones, about 78% of them singletons, with about 7.8% in the top ten. Material: PBMCs. The receptors originated from a woman aged 40 to 50 in good health and CMV-seropositive.

The sample holds a few counts of this clone. The chain combines TRBV4-1 with TRBJ1-1, with 8 bases that match TRBD1. This CDR3 has 16 amino acids. With 7 bases clipped from V and 4 bases from J, the junction kept 14 bases outside the gene matches. Germline V lookup: CDR1 MGHRA, CDR2 YSYEKL. The CDR3 DNA reads TGCGCCAGCACCCTAAGCCCCAGGGGGCTGGGCACTGAAGCTTTCTTT. Translation gives CASTLSPRGLGTEAFF.

This clone was seen once. The J gene is TRBJ1-2, the V gene TRBV4-3; 7 positions agree with TRBD1. V gave up 1 base and J gave up 4 bases; unmatched junction bases: 6. CDR3 length: 15 amino acids. Germline lookup yields CDR1 LGHNA and CDR2 YSLEER. CDR3 residues: CASSQGAQGGYGYTF. The CDR3 nucleotides are TGCGCCAGCAGCCAAGGGGCGCAGGGGGGCTATGGCTACACCTTC.

The V gene is TRBV9, the J gene TRBJ2-3; 7 positions match TRBD2. CDR3 length equals 16 residues. With 0 bases clipped from V and 1 base from J, the junction kept 5 bases outside the gene matches. Germline-derived CDR1 and CDR2 are SGDLS and YYNGEE. In DNA, the CDR3 is TGTGCCAGCAGCGTAGAAGGAACTAGCGGCACAGATACGCAGTATTTT. Translated, it gives CASSVEGTSGTDTQYF.

The table lists this clone with a few counts. The gene calls are TRBV4-3 and TRBJ2-6; unclear D gene. This CDR3 spans 15 amino acids. The V gene lost 4 bases and the J gene lost 0 bases, with 7 bases spanning the gap. Germline V gene lookup returns CDR1 LGHNA and CDR2 YSLEER. The CDR3 protein is CASSRRHSGANVLTF. Here the CDR3 DNA reads TGCGCCAGCAGCCGAAGACACTCTGGGGCCAACGTCCTGACTTTC.

The rearrangement links TRBV5-1 to TRBJ1-2; TRBD1 matches 8 bases. V gave up 4 bases and J gave up 6 bases; unmatched junction bases: 2. Germline CDR1 SGHRS, CDR2 YFSETQ. The CDR3 runs to 12 residues. The CDR3 reads CASSPDRDGYTF. DNA of the CDR3: TGCGCCAGCAGCCCGGACAGGGATGGCTACACCTTC.

The chain recombines TRBV18 with TRBJ1-6; D is unresolved. This CDR3 has 14 amino acids. Trimming took 2 bases from V and 7 from J, leaving 9 bases between them. CDR1 and CDR2 from the germline V gene are KGHSH and LQKENI. The CDR3 is CASSPAGWNSPLHF. The DNA of the CDR3 is TGTGCCAGCTCACCAGCAGGCTGGAATTCACCCCTCCACTTT.

The chain recombines TRBV6-1 with TRBJ1-5; D is unresolved. With 3 bases removed from V and 0 bases from J, the gap between germline ends came to 9 bases. Germline V gives CDR1 MNHNS, CDR2 SASEGT. This CDR3 spans 15 amino acids. CDR3 protein: CASSDTQYSNQPQHF. In nucleotides, the CDR3 is TGTGCCAGCAGTGATACGCAGTATAGCAATCAGCCCCAGCATTTT.

The V and J genes are TRBV5-4 and TRBJ2-1; 8 positions match TRBD2. The CDR3 runs 16 residues. V lost 3 bases and J lost 4; bases outside the gene matches: 9. Germline V gives CDR1 SGHNT, CDR2 YYREEE (reference sequence). The CDR3 region is CASSSGLDGGYNEQFF. The CDR3 DNA is TGTGCCAGCAGCTCGGGACTAGACGGGGGATACAATGAGCAGTTCTTC.

The V gene is TRBV4-1, the J gene TRBJ2-4, with 9 nucleotides matching TRBD1. Trimming took 3 bases from V and 3 from J; bases not matched to a gene: 9. Germline assignment: CDR1 MGHRA and CDR2 YSYEKL. The CDR3 extends over 17 amino acids. DNA for the CDR3: TGCGCCAGCAGCCACAGGGACAGGGATGTTGGCAAAAACATTCAGTACTTC. It yields the protein CASSHRDRDVGKNIQYF.

V usage is TRBV5-5 and J usage is TRBJ1-1; D not certain. CDR1 is SGHKS and CDR2 is YYEKEE in the germline V gene (reference sequence). The germline V and J ends were trimmed by 4 bases and 1 base, with 17 bases remaining between them. The CDR3 sequence is 16 residues long. The CDR3 protein is CASSPRSQASNTEAFF. CDR3 DNA: TGTGCCAGCAGCCCCCGCAGCCAGGCGTCGAACACTGAAGCTTTCTTT.

The chain uses TRBV7-8 and TRBJ1-6, with D perhaps matching TRBD1 (5 bases). V was pared by 1 base and J by 10 bases, with 14 bases between. CDR1 is SGHVS, CDR2 FQNEAQ, per germline. The CDR3 covers 15 residues. CDR3 protein: CASSLEAGFDSPLHF. CDR3 nucleotide sequence: TGTGCCAGCAGCTTAGAGGCAGGGTTCGACTCACCCCTCCACTTT.

This clone has just a few counts. The genes are TRBV7-8 and TRBJ1-3, with 8 bases fitting TRBD1. The CDR3 is 15 residues long. The germline V gene has CDR1 SGHVS and CDR2 FQNEAQ. V trimming: 5 bases; J trimming: 6 bases; junction bases outside the gene matches: 9. CDR3 sequence reads: CASSLEPGQENTIYF. CDR3 nucleotides: TGTGCCAGCAGCCTCGAACCGGGACAGGAAAACACCATATATTTT.

Concerning this clone itself: The junction departs from the called germline gene at one end, perhaps through a read error. This rearrangement joins TRBV5-6 to TRBJ1-6, with TRBD1 as a possible D gene (6 bases). The CDR3 covers 13 residues. The germline V gene has CDR1 SGHDT and CDR2 YYEEEE. CDR3 nucleotides: TGTGCCAGCAGCTTGTCGGTCCAGGGGCCTCCAGGGTTT. Its protein is CASSLSVQGPPGF.

V usage is TRBV13 and J usage is TRBJ1-6; no clear D. The germline V gene encodes CDR1 PRHDT and CDR2 FYEKMQ (reference sequence). This CDR3 region has 15 residues. The V and J ends lost 7 bases and 5 bases respectively, with 15 bases between them. The CDR3 DNA reads as TGTGCCAGCAAGCAATACAGAAATAATAATTCACCCCTCCACTTT. This translates into CASKQYRNNNSPLHF.

This chain joins TRBV27 and TRBJ1-6, with D possibly TRBD1 on 5 matching bases. The V gene lost 6 bases and the J gene lost 7 bases, with 19 bases spanning the gap. Germline loops: CDR1 MNHEY, CDR2 SMNVEV (reference sequence). The CDR3 covers 16 residues. CDR3 protein: CASSTQLDSVNSPLHF. CDR3 DNA: TGTGCCAGCAGCACCCAGCTTGACAGCGTCAATTCACCCCTCCACTTT.

The chain recombines TRBV2 with TRBJ2-1; 8 bases are shared with TRBD2. The CDR3 loop spans 15 amino acids. Germline CDR1 is SNHLY and CDR2 is FYNNEI. With V trimmed by 4 bases and J by 7 bases, 9 bases remained unmatched. Here the CDR3 reads CASSVNGGARNEQFF. The CDR3 region has the DNA TGTGCCAGCAGTGTGAACGGGGGGGCCCGGAATGAGCAGTTCTTC.

The V gene is TRBV11-2, the J gene TRBJ1-6; 7 bases map to TRBD1. J gave up 9 bases and V 5 bases, and 10 bases lay outside the gene matches. CDR1 and CDR2 (germline): SGHAT, FQNNGV. The CDR3 is 15 amino acids. For the CDR3, the DNA is TGTGCCAGCAGCACATTACAGGGGACGGGTTCACCCCTCCACTTT. This translates into CASSTLQGTGSPLHF.

V is TRBV6-6 and J is TRBJ2-2; D is ambiguous. Between the trimmed V and J ends, which lost 4 bases and 7 bases, there was a span of 7 bases. Per the germline V gene, CDR1 is MNHNY and CDR2 is SVGAGI (reference sequence). The CDR3 length is 12 residues. CDR3 sequence: CASSSNGGELFF. The CDR3 DNA follows: TGTGCCAGCAGTTCAAACGGCGGGGAGCTGTTTTTT.

The gene calls are TRBV16 and TRBJ1-2; no definite D call. Per the germline V gene, CDR1 is KGHSY and CDR2 is FQNENV. The CDR3 has 13 amino acids. V lost 0 bases, J lost 4 bases, and 6 bases lay in between. CDR3 region: CASSQSPSYGYTF. CDR3 DNA sequence: TGTGCCAGCAGCCAATCCCCTTCCTATGGCTACACCTTC.

The rearrangement links TRBV5-1 to TRBJ1-1; D is perhaps TRBD1 (5 bases). Germline V lookup: CDR1 SGHRS, CDR2 YFSETQ. This CDR3 spans 14 amino acids. Trimming pared 0 bases from V and 4 bases from J, leaving 10 bases between. CDR3 nucleotides: TGCGCCAGCAGCTTGGATTTCGGGGGCACTGAAGCTTTCTTT. It is translated as CASSLDFGGTEAFF.

The V call is TRBV19, the J call TRBJ1-6, with 8 bases fitting TRBD1. This CDR3 spans 15 amino acids. The J segment lost 4 bases and the V segment lost 6 bases, leaving 5 bases of the junction unmatched. CDR1 and CDR2 from the germline V gene are LNHDA and SQIVND (reference sequence). CDR3 in DNA: TGTGCCAGTAGAGCCACAGGGGGGTATAATTCACCCCTCCACTTT. It translates to CASRATGGYNSPLHF.

This clone turned up a few times. The chain joins TRBV7-9 to TRBJ1-1; 7 nucleotides agree with TRBD1. There are 13 residues in the CDR3. V shed 6 bases and J 3 bases; nucleotides not matched to a gene: 4. The V gene's germline CDR1 is SEHNR and CDR2 FQNEAQ (reference sequence). The CDR3 nucleotides read TGTGCCAGCAGTTTACAGGGGTACACTGAAGCTTTCTTT. It encodes CASSLQGYTEAFF.

This chain uses TRBV5-8 with TRBJ1-4; TRBD1 might be the D (6 bases). Germline assignment: CDR1 SGHTS and CDR2 YDEGEE. Trimming took off 4 bases at V and 6 bases at J, with 13 bases between the two ends. This CDR3 has 14 residues. The CDR3 here is CASSTGQRDEKLFF. DNA for the CDR3: TGTGCCAGCAGCACCGGACAGAGGGATGAAAAACTGTTTTTT.

This chain joins TRBV4-1 and TRBJ2-3; D is perhaps TRBD2 (6 bases). V lost 4 bases and J 10 bases, leaving 27 bases between the germline ends. There are 17 residues in the CDR3. CDR1 and CDR2 (germline): MGHRA, YSYEKL. CDR3 protein: CASSPRPQGVLREAQYF. Written as DNA, the CDR3 is TGCGCCAGCAGCCCGAGGCCCCAAGGGGTACTCAGGGAGGCGCAGTATTTT.

The chain links TRBV2 to TRBJ2-7; unclear D gene. The length of the CDR3 is 15 residues. With 1 base removed from V and 5 bases from J, the gap between germline ends came to 15 bases. CDR1 and CDR2 from the germline V gene are SNHLY and FYNNEI. CDR3 loop: CASSEVSRAFNEQYF. Written as DNA, the CDR3 is TGTGCCAGCAGTGAAGTCTCTAGAGCATTTAACGAGCAGTACTTC.

This clone was recorded a few times. CDR3 protein: CASSLGERTIYF. The CDR3 DNA sequence: TGTGCCAGCAGCTTAGGAGAGCGCACCATATATTTT. The rearrangement joins TRBV7-2 to TRBJ1-3; no reliable D call. The CDR3 covers 12 residues. Trimming removed 1 base at V and 9 bases at J, with 7 bases between. The germline V gene encodes CDR1 SGHTA and CDR2 FQGNSA.